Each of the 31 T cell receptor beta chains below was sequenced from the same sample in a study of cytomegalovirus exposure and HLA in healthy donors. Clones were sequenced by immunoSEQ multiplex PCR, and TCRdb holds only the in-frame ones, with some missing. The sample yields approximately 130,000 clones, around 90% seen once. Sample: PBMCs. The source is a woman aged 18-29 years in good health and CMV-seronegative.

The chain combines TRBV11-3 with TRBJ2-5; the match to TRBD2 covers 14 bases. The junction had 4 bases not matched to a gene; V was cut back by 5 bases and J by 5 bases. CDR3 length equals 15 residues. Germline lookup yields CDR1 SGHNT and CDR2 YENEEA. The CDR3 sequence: CASSPRTSGRETQYF. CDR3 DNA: TGTGCCAGCAGCCCACGGACTAGCGGGAGGGAGACCCAGTACTTC.

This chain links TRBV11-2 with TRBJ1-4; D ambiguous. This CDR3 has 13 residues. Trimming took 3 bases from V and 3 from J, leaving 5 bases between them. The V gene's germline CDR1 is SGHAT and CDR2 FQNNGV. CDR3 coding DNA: TGTGCCAGCAGCTTCATTCCTAATGAAAAACTGTTTTTT. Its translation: CASSFIPNEKLFF.

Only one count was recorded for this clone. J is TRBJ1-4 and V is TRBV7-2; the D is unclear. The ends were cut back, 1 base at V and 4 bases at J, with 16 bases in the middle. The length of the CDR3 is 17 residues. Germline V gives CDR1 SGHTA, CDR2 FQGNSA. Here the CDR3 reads CASSLGPPGRGNEKLFF. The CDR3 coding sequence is TGTGCCAGCAGCTTAGGCCCTCCGGGTCGGGGTAATGAAAAACTGTTTTTT.

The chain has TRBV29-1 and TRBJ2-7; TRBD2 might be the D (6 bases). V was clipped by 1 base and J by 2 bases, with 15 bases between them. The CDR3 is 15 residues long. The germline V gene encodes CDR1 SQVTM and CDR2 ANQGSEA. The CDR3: CSVEGTGRRAYEQYF. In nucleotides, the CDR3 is TGCAGCGTTGAAGGAACAGGAAGGAGGGCCTACGAGCAGTACTTC.

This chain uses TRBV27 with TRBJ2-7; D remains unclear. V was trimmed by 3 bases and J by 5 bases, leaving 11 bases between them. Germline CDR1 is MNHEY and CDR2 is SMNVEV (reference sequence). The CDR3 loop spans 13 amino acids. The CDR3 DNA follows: TGTGCCAGCAGTTTCGGTTCCTCGGACGAGCAGTACTTC. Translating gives CASSFGSSDEQYF.

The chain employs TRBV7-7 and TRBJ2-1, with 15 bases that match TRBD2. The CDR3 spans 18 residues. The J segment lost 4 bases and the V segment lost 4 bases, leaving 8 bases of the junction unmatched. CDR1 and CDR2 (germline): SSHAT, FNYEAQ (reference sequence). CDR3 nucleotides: TGTGCCAGCAGCTCGCGTGGTGGGACTAGCGGGGGGTACAATGAGCAGTTCTTC. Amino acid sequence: CASSSRGGTSGGYNEQFF.

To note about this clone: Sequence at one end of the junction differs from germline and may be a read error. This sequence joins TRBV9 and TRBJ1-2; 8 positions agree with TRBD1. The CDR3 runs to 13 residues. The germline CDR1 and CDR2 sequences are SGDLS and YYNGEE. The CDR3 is CASSVGGTGLSLF. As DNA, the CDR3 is TGTGCCAGCAGCGTGGGGGGGACAGGCTTGTCCCTTTTC.

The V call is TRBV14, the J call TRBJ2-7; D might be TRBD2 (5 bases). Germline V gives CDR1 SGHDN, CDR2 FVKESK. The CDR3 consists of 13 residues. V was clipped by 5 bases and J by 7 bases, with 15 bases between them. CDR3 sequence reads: CASSVRTAGEQYF. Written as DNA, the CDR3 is TGTGCCAGCAGCGTACGGACCGCGGGTGAGCAGTACTTC.

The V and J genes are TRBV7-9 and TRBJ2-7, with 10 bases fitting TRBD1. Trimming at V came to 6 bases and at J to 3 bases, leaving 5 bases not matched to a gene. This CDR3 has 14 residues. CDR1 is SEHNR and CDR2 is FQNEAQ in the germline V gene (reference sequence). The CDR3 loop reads CASSFDRGHYEQYF. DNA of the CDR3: TGTGCCAGCAGTTTCGACAGGGGGCACTACGAGCAGTACTTC.

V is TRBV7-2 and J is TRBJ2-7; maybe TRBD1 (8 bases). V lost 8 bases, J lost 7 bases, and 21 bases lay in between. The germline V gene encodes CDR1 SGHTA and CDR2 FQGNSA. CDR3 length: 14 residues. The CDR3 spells CASLPSGTGGEQYF. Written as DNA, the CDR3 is TGTGCCAGCTTGCCTAGCGGTACAGGGGGGGAGCAGTACTTC.

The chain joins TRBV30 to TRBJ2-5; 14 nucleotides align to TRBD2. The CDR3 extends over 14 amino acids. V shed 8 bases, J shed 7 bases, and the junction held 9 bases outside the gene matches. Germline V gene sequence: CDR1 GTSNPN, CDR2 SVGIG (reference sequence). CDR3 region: CAMRLAGGLGTQYF. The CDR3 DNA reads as TGTGCCATGCGACTAGCGGGAGGGTTAGGGACCCAGTACTTC.

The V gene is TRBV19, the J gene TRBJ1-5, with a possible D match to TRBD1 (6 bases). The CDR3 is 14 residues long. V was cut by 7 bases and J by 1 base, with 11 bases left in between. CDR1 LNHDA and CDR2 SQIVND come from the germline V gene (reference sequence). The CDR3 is CASTGTRSNQPQHF. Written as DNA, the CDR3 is TGTGCCAGTACCGGGACACGGAGCAATCAGCCCCAGCATTTT.

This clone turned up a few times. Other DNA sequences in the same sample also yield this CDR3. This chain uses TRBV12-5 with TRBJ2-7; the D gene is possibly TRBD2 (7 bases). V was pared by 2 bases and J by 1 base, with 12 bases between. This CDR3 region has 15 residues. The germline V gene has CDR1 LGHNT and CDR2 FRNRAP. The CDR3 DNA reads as TGTGCTAGTGGTTTGTCGGGGGGCCGATCCTACGAGCAGTACTTC. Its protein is CASGLSGGRSYEQYF.

The CDR3 region has the DNA TGTGCCTGGAACAGGGATTTCTCTGGAAACACCATATATTTT. Protein product: CAWNRDFSGNTIYF. The chain is built from TRBV30 and TRBJ1-3, with a possible D match to TRBD1 (6 bases). The CDR3 consists of 14 residues. Germline V gene lookup returns CDR1 GTSNPN and CDR2 SVGIG (reference sequence). The V end lost 4 bases, the J end lost 0 bases, and 10 bases lay between the germline ends.

The CDR3: CASSLAGRGFNTGELFF. In DNA, the CDR3 is TGTGCCAGCAGCTTAGCCGGACGGGGGTTTAACACCGGGGAGCTGTTTTTT. This chain uses TRBV13 with TRBJ2-2, with a weak D call TRBD2 (6 bases). Germline V gives CDR1 PRHDT, CDR2 FYEKMQ (reference sequence). The CDR3 has 17 amino acids. Trimming left V 1 base short and J 2 bases short, with 14 bases between.

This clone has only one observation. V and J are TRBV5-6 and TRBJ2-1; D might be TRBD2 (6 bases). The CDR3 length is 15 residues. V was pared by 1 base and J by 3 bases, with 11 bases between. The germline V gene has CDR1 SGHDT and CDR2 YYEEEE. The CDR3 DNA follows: TGTGCCAGCAGCTTGCCCAGCGGGCTCTACAATGAGCAGTTCTTC. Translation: CASSLPSGLYNEQFF.

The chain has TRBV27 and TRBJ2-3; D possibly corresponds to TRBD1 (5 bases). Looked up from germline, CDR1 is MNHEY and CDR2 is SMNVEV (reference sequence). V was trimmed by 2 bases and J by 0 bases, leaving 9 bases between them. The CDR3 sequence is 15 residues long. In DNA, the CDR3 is TGTGCCAGCAGTTTAGGTGGGGCTAGCACAGATACGCAGTATTTT. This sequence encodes CASSLGGASTDTQYF.

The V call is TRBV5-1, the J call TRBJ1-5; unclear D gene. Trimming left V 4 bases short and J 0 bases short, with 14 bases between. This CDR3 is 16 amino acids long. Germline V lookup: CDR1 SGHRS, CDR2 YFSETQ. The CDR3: CASSLPGENSNQPQHF. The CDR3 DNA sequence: TGCGCCAGCAGCCTCCCGGGAGAAAATAGCAATCAGCCCCAGCATTTT.

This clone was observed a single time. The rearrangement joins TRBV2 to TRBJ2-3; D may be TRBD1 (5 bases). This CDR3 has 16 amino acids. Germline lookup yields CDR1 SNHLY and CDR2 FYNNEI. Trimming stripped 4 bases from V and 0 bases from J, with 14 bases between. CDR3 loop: CASSVAGITSTDTQYF. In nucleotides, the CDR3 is TGTGCCAGCAGTGTGGCAGGGATAACTAGCACAGATACGCAGTATTTT. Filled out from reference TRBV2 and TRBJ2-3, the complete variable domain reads EPEVTQTPSHQVTQMGQEVILRCVPISNHLYFYWYRQILGQKVEFLVSFYNNEISEKSEIFDDQFSVERPDGSNFTLKIRSTKLEDSAMYFCASSVAGITSTDTQYFGPGTRLTVL.

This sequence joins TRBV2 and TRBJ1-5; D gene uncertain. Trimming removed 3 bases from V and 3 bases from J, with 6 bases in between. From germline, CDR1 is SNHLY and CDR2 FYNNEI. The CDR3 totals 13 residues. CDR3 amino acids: CASSDRFNQPQHF. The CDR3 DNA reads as TGTGCCAGCAGTGACAGATTCAATCAGCCCCAGCATTTT.

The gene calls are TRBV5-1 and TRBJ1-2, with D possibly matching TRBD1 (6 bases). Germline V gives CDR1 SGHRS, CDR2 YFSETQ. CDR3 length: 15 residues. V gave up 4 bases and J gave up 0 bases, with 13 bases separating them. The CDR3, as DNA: TGCGCCAGCAGCGTAGGACAGCCTACTAACTATGGCTACACCTTC. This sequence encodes CASSVGQPTNYGYTF.

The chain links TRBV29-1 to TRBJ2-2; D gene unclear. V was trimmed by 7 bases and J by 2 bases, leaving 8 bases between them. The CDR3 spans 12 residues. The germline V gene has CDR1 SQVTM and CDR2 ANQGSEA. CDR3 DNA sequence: TGCAGCGCCGTTGGCAACACCGGGGAGCTGTTTTTT. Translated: CSAVGNTGELFF.

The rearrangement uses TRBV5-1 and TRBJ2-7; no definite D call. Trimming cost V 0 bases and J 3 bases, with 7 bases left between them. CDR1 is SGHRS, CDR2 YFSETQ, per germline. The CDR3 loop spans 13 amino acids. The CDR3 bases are TGCGCCAGCAGCTTGGAAACCGGCTACGAGCAGTACTTC. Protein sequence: CASSLETGYEQYF.

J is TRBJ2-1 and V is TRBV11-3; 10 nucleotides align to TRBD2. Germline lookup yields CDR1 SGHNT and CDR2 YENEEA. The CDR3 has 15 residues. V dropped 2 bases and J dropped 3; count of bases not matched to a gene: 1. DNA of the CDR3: TGTGCCAGCAGCTTAACTAGCGGGAACTACAATGAGCAGTTCTTC. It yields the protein CASSLTSGNYNEQFF.

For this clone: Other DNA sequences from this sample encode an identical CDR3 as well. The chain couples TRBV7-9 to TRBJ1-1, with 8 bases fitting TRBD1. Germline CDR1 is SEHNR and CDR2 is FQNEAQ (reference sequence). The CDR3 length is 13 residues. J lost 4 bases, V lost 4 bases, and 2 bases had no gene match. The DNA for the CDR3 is TGTGCCAGCAGCTCCAGGGGGCTCACTGAAGCTTTCTTT. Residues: CASSSRGLTEAFF.

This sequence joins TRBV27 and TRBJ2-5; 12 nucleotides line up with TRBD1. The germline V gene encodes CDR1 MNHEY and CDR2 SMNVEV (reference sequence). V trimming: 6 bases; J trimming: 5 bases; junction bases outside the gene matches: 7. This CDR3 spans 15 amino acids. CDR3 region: CASSPGTGGAETQYF. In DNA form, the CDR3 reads TGTGCCAGCAGCCCCGGGACAGGGGGCGCGGAGACCCAGTACTTC.

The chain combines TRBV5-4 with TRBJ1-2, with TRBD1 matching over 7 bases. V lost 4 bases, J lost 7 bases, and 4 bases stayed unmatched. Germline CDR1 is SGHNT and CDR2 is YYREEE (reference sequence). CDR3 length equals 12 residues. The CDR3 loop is CASSPRQGGYTF. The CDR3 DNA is TGTGCCAGCAGCCCACGACAGGGTGGCTACACCTTC.

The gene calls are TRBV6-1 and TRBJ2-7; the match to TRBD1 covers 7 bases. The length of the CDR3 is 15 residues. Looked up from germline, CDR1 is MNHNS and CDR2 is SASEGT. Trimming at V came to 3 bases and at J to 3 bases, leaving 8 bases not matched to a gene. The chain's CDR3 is CASSDSGTAYYEQYF. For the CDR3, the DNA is TGTGCCAGCAGTGATTCCGGGACAGCCTACTACGAGCAGTACTTC.

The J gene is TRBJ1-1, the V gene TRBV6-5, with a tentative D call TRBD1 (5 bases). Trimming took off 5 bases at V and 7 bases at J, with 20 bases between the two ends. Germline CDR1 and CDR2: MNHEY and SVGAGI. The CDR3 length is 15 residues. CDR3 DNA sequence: TGTGCCAGCAGTCCCCGGTCACGGGGGAACGGTGAAGCTTTCTTT. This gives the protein CASSPRSRGNGEAFF.

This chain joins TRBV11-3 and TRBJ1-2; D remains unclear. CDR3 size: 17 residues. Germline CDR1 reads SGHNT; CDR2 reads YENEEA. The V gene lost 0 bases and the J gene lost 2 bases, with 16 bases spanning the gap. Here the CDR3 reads CASSLDLALGRNYGYTF. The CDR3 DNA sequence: TGTGCCAGCAGCTTAGATCTCGCTTTGGGCAGGAACTATGGCTACACCTTC.

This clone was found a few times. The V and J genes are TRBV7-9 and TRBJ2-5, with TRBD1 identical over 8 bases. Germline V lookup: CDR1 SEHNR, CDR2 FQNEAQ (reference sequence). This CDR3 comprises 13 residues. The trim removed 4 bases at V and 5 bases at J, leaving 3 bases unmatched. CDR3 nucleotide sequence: TGTGCCAGCAGCTCCAGGGGGCCGGAGACCCAGTACTTC. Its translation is CASSSRGPETQYF.